The 5 T cell receptor beta chains below were found in one sample sequenced in a study of T cell responses to AZD1222 COVID-19 vaccine. Here immunoSEQ multiplex PCR was the method, and the copy in TCRdb shows in-frame clones only, minus some. The repertoire holds under 90,000 clones, with approximately 83% as singletons. The specimen comprised peripheral blood, sampled 28 days after the second AZD1222 dose. These receptors came from an adult who received the AZD1222 COVID-19 vaccine.

This clone was recorded once. The CDR3 bases are TGTGCCTGGAGTTGGGGGAGGGGTCCCTACGAGCAGTACTTC. It is translated as CAWSWGRGPYEQYF. The chain employs TRBV30 and TRBJ2-7; 7 positions agree with TRBD2. This CDR3 contains 14 residues. The trim removed 2 bases at V and 2 bases at J, leaving 6 bases unmatched. CDR1 is GTSNPN, CDR2 SVGIG, per germline (reference sequence).

V and J are TRBV6-5 and TRBJ1-2; weak D call: TRBD1 (6 bases). The CDR3 spans 13 residues. The V gene's germline CDR1 is MNHEY and CDR2 SVGAGI. The ends were cut back, 5 bases at V and 5 bases at J, with 12 bases in the middle. CDR3 amino acids: CASSRTGQYGYTF. Here the CDR3 DNA reads TGTGCCAGCAGTAGAACTGGACAGTATGGCTACACCTTC.

This sequence joins TRBV2 and TRBJ1-5; 8 positions match TRBD1. V lost 7 bases and J lost 6; bases outside the gene matches: 5. The CDR3 loop spans 13 amino acids. The V gene's germline CDR1 is SNHLY and CDR2 FYNNEI. The CDR3 DNA is TGTGCCAGCACTAAAGACAGGGGTCAGCCCCAGCATTTT. This sequence encodes CASTKDRGQPQHF.

The rearrangement uses TRBV11-3 and TRBJ2-7; perhaps TRBD2 as D (6 bases). The CDR3 contains 14 residues. V lost 0 bases to trimming and J lost 4 bases, with 10 bases between them. Germline values: CDR1 SGHNT, CDR2 YENEEA. Here the CDR3 reads CASSLDSGGYEQYF. In DNA, the CDR3 is TGTGCCAGCAGCTTAGACTCCGGGGGTTACGAGCAGTACTTC. The full variable domain, completed using reference TRBV11-3 and TRBJ2-7, is EAGVVQSPRYKIIEKKQPVAFWCNPISGHNTLYWYLQNLGQGPELLIRYENEEAVDDSQLPKDRFSAERLKGVDSTLKIQPAELGDSAVYLCASSLDSGGYEQYFGPGTRLTVT.

In its sample, this clone was seen a few times. The V and J genes are TRBV11-2 and TRBJ1-2; TRBD1 might be the D (5 bases). There are 17 residues in the CDR3. V was pared by 5 bases and J by 0 bases, with 19 bases between. Germline CDR1 reads SGHAT; CDR2 reads FQNNGV. For the CDR3, the DNA is TGTGCCAGCAGCGCAGCCTTATTTGGGACCTCTAACTATGGCTACACCTTC. This translates into CASSAALFGTSNYGYTF.